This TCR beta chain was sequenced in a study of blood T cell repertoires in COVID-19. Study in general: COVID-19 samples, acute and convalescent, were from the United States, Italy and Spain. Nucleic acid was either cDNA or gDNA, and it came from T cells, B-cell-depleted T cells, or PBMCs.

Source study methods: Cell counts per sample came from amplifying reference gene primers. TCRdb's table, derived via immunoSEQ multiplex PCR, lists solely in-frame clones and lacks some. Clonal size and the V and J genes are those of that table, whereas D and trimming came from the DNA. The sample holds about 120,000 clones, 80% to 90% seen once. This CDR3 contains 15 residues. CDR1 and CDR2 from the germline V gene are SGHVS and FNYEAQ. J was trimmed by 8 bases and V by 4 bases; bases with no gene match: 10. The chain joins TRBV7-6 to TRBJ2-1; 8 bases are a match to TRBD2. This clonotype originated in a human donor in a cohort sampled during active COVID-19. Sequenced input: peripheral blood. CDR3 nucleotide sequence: TGTGCCAGCAGCTCATCTTTCGGGGGGGCCGATGAGCAGTTCTTC. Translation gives CASSSSFGGADEQFF.